This TCR beta chain was identified in a study of T-cell reconstitution after alpha-beta-depleted transplantation in children. Overall study findings and caveats: T-cell numbers and diversity one year post-transplant derived largely from freshly generated T cells. About two months after transplant, alpha-beta T cells reportedly came from several hundred expanded graft clones.

Unique molecular identifiers were incorporated during preparation of the TCRbeta library. MiXCR, applied by TCRdb to the PCR reads, yields one record per CDR3 protein. The sample yields around 29,000 distinct CDR3 sequences, under 8% seen once. V was clipped by 4 bases and J by 2 bases; unmatched bases: 7. This CDR3 spans 15 amino acids. There are many counts of this clonotype. Antigen specificity is unknown. This specimen was PBMCs, mostly from graft donor cells, taken 180 days after TCRalphabeta/CD19-depleted stem cell transplant. This TCR came from a male patient younger than 18 who had a stem cell transplant for acute myeloid leukemia, so the T cells may come from the graft donor. This chain uses TRBV12-3 or TRBV12-4 with TRBJ2-5, with 7 bases fitting TRBD2. The CDR3 spells CASSSWGGGQETQYF. DNA for the CDR3: TGTGCCAGCAGTTCCTGGGGGGGGGGACAAGAGACCCAGTACTTC.